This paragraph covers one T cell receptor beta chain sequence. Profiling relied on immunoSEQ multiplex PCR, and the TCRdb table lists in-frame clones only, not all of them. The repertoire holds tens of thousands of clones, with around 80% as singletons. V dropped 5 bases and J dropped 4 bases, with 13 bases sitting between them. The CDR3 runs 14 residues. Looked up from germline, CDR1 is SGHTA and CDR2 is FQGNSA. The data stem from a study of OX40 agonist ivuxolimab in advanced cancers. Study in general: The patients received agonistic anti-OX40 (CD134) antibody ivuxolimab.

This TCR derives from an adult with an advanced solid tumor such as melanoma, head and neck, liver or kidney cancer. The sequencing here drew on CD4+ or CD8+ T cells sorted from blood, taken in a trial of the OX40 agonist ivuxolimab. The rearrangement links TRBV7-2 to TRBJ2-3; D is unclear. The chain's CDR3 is CASSADLTADTQYF. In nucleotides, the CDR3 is TGTGCCAGCAGCGCTGACCTGACCGCAGATACGCAGTATTTT.